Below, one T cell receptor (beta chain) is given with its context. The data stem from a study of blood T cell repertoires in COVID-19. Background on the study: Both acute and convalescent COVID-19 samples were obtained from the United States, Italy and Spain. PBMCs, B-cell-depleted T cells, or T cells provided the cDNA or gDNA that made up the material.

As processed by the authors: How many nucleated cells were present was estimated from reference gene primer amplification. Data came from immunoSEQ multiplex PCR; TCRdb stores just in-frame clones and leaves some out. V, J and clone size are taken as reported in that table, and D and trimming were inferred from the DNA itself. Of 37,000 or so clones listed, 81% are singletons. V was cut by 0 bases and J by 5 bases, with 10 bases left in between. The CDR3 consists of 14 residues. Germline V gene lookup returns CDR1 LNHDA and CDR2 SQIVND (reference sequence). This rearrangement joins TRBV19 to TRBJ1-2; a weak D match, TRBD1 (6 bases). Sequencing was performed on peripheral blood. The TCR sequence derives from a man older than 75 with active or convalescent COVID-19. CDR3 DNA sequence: TGTGCCAGTAGTATAGAACAGGGTCTGTATGGCTACACCTTC. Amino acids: CASSIEQGLYGYTF. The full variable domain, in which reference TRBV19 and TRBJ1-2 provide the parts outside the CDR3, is DGGITQSPKYLFRKEGQNVTLSCEQNLNHDAMYWYRQDPGQGLRLIYYSQIVNDFQKGDIAEGYSVSREKKESFPLTVTSAQKNPTAFYLCASSIEQGLYGYTFGSGTRLTVV.